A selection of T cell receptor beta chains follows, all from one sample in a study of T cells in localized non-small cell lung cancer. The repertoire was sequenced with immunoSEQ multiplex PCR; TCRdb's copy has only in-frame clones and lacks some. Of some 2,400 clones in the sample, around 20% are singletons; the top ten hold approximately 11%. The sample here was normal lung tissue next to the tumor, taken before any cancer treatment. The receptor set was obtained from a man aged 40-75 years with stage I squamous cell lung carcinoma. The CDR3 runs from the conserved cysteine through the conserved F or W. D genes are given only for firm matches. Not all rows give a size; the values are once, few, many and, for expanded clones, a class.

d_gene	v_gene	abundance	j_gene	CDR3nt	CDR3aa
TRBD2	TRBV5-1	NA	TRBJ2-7	TGCGCCAGCAGCTTATCTGGCGGGAGGAGCTACGAGCAGTACTTC	CASSLSGGRSYEQYF
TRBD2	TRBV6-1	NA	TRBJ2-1	TGTGCCAGCAGTGAAGGGGCTAGCGGGAGGGCCAGGGAGCAGTTCTTC	CASSEGASGRAREQFF
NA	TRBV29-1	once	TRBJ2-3	TGCAGCGTTGAACGGGGGGCTAGCACAGATACGCAGTATTTT	CSVERGASTDTQYF
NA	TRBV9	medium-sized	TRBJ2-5	TGTGCCAGCAGCGGCTCGTCGGGAGAGACCCAGTACTTC	CASSGSSGETQYF
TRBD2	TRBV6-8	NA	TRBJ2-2	TGTGCCAGCAGTTCTTGGACTAGCGGGAGCGGGGAGCTGTTTTTT	CASSSWTSGSGELFF
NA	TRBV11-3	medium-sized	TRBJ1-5	TGTGCCAGCAGCCTTGGACCCGGGGAGCAGCCCCAGCATTTT	CASSLGPGEQPQHF
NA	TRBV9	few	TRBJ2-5	TGTGCCAGCAGCGTAGTGGACATCGGGGAGACCCAGTACTTC	CASSVVDIGETQYF
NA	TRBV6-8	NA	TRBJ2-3	TGTGCCACCACTACAGGGTTCACTAGGGGAGATACGCAGTATTTT	CATTTGFTRGDTQYF
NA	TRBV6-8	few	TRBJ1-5	TGTGCCAGCAGGAGGGATGGGGTACGACAGCCCCAGCATTTT	CASRRDGVRQPQHF
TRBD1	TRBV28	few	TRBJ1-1	TGTGCCAGCAGTTACTGGGATAACAGGGGCTTGAACACTGAAGCTTTCTTT	CASSYWDNRGLNTEAFF
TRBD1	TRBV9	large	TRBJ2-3	TGTGCCAGCAGCCTCGGGACAGGGAGCACAGATACGCAGTATTTT	CASSLGTGSTDTQYF
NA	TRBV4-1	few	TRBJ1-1	TGCGCCAGCAGCCTTATCGCGAGGGCTGAAGCTTTCTTT	CASSLIARAEAFF
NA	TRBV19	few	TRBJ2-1	TGTGCCAGTAGAAGTCTAGGGAGTGAGCAGTTCTTC	CASRSLGSEQFF
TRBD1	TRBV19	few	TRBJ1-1	TGTGCCAGTGGAAACAGGGGGCTCAACACTGAAGCTTTCTTT	CASGNRGLNTEAFF
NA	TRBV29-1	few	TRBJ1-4	TGCAGCGTTGGAGGGGGAAGAGGTGAAAAACTGTTTTTT	CSVGGGRGEKLFF
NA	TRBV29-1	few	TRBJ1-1	TGCAGCGTTGAAGCCGACGCCAGGGCTGAAGCTTTCTTT	CSVEADARAEAFF
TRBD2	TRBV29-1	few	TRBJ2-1	TGCAGCGTTGAGACTAGCGGTTACAATGAGCAGTTCTTC	CSVETSGYNEQFF
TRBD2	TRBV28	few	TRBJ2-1	TGTGCCAGCAGCGAACTCGTACTAGCGGGAGATATTGATGAGCAGTTCTTC	CASSELVLAGDIDEQFF
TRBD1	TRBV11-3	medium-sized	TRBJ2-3	TGTGCCAGCAGCCCCTTTGGGACAGGGGAAGGAGATACGCAGTATTTT	CASSPFGTGEGDTQYF
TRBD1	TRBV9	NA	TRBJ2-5	TGTGCCAGCAGCGCTGGACAGGGGGCTTGGGAGACCCAGTACTTC	CASSAGQGAWETQYF